The 24 T cell receptor beta chains given below trace back to one sample, sequenced in a study of blood T cell repertoires in COVID-19. TCRdb's copy holds only in-frame clones and misses some; the assay was immunoSEQ multiplex PCR. The data contain 300,000 to 400,000 clones, about 89% of them singletons. Specimen: peripheral blood. These receptors originate from a woman aged 55-69 years with COVID-19, enrolled during active disease.

The chain has TRBV28 and TRBJ1-1; tentative D call: TRBD1 (6 bases). Trimming removed 5 bases from V and 9 bases from J, with 10 bases in between. CDR1 and CDR2 (germline): MDHEN, SYDVKM. This CDR3 spans 11 amino acids. The CDR3 DNA reads as TGTGCCAGCAGTACAGGGCCGCAAGCTTTCTTT. Its translation is CASSTGPQAFF.

The rearrangement uses TRBV30 and TRBJ2-7; TRBD1 aligns across 8 bases. The CDR3 covers 13 residues. V gave up 4 bases and J gave up 6 bases; unmatched junction bases: 8. Germline V CDR1 and CDR2: GTSNPN, SVGIG (reference sequence). CDR3 protein: CAWNPGGTREQYF. CDR3 in DNA: TGTGCCTGGAACCCAGGGGGCACACGCGAGCAGTACTTC.

The J gene is TRBJ2-3, the V gene TRBV24-1, with TRBD2 matching 11 bases. The CDR3 is 18 residues long. CDR1 and CDR2 from the germline V gene are KGHDR and SFDVKD. The trim removed 0 bases at V and 3 bases at J, leaving 7 bases unmatched. The CDR3 region is CATSDLRPSGGRTDTQYF. The CDR3 DNA reads TGTGCCACCAGTGATTTGCGGCCTAGCGGGGGGAGGACAGATACGCAGTATTTT.

The sample holds a few counts of this clone. The V gene is TRBV11-2, the J gene TRBJ2-5; 13 bases agree with TRBD2. The CDR3 is 15 residues long. Germline assignment: CDR1 SGHAT and CDR2 FQNNGV. J gave up 4 bases and V 4 bases, and 3 bases lay outside the gene matches. DNA for the CDR3: TGTGCCAGCAGCTCTACTAGCGGGGGGGTAGAGACCCAGTACTTC. Its protein is CASSSTSGGVETQYF.

V gene TRBV9 combines with J gene TRBJ1-1; TRBD1 is a possible D gene (5 bases). V was pared by 4 bases and J by 0 bases, with 13 bases between. CDR1 is SGDLS, CDR2 YYNGEE, per germline. This CDR3 is built from 15 residues. DNA for the CDR3: TGTGCCAGCAGCCTGATGGTGGGGCTGAACACTGAAGCTTTCTTT. It encodes CASSLMVGLNTEAFF.

The sample holds one count of this clone. This chain joins TRBV28 and TRBJ1-5; 8 bases map to TRBD1. The germline gives CDR1 MDHEN, CDR2 SYDVKM. The V segment lost 4 bases and the J segment 7 bases; nucleotides outside the gene matches: 12. This CDR3 contains 16 residues. The CDR3 loop reads CASSSLPGTGIQPQHF. As DNA, the CDR3 is TGTGCCAGCAGTTCCCTACCAGGGACAGGAATCCAGCCCCAGCATTTT.

The chain joins TRBV27 to TRBJ2-7; 8 bases match TRBD2. Germline lookup yields CDR1 MNHEY and CDR2 SMNVEV (reference sequence). V lost 5 bases and J lost 12; bases outside the gene matches: 18. The CDR3 contains 15 residues. The CDR3 sequence is CASSHTWDSGGDLYF. CDR3 coding DNA: TGTGCCAGCAGTCACACCTGGGACTCCGGGGGGGACCTGTACTTC.

On this clone itself: Other DNA sequences in the same sample also yield this CDR3. The chain links TRBV29-1 to TRBJ1-2; D not certain. Trimming left V 3 bases short and J 5 bases short, with 7 bases between. CDR3 length equals 11 residues. The germline gives CDR1 SQVTM, CDR2 ANQGSEA. This CDR3 reads CSVESGYGYTF. Here the CDR3 DNA reads TGCAGCGTTGAGTCGGGTTATGGCTACACCTTC. Full variable domain (remainder filled in from reference TRBV29-1 and TRBJ1-2): SAVISQKPSRDICQRGTSLTIQCQVDSQVTMMFWYRQQPGQSLTLIATANQGSEATYESGFVIDKFPISRPNLTFSTLTVSNMSPEDSSIYLCSVESGYGYTFGSGTRLTVV.

This sequence joins TRBV6-5 and TRBJ2-7; 8 bases fit TRBD1. V lost 6 bases and J lost 3; bases outside the gene matches: 7. This CDR3 is 14 amino acids long. Germline V gene data show CDR1 as MNHEY and CDR2 as SVGAGI. The CDR3 DNA sequence: TGTGCCAGCAGCGTCGGACAGGGCATCTACGAGCAGTACTTC. Translation gives CASSVGQGIYEQYF.

The chain uses TRBV30 and TRBJ2-5; D is possibly TRBD2 (7 bases). Germline assignment: CDR1 GTSNPN and CDR2 SVGIG (reference sequence). This CDR3 has 13 residues. The V gene lost 5 bases and the J gene lost 6 bases, with 16 bases spanning the gap. The CDR3 nucleotides read TGTGCCTGGGAGAGGGGGGGGGAAAAGACCCAGTACTTC. Translated: CAWERGGEKTQYF.

The V and J genes are TRBV30 and TRBJ2-7; 10 nucleotides align to TRBD1. The CDR3 is 19 residues long. The V and J ends lost 5 bases and 1 base, in that order; junction bases with no gene match: 20. Germline values: CDR1 GTSNPN, CDR2 SVGIG (reference sequence). CDR3 amino acids: CAWVPGTGDVGVSSYEQYF. The DNA for the CDR3 is TGTGCCTGGGTCCCCGGGACAGGGGATGTCGGGGTGAGTTCCTACGAGCAGTACTTC.

CDR3 DNA: TGTGCCAGCTCACCCTTCGGACTAGCGGGGGACAATGAGCAGTTCTTC. Translated: CASSPFGLAGDNEQFF. V and J are TRBV18 and TRBJ2-1, with 13 bases matching TRBD2. The J segment lost 5 bases and the V segment lost 3 bases, leaving 4 bases of the junction unmatched. The CDR3 totals 16 residues. The germline V gene has CDR1 KGHSH and CDR2 LQKENI.

The chain is built from TRBV24-1 and TRBJ1-2, with 7 bases fitting TRBD1. J lost 3 bases, V lost 7 bases, and 7 bases had no gene match. CDR1 is KGHDR, CDR2 SFDVKD, per germline. The CDR3 contains 14 residues. The CDR3 DNA reads TGTGCCACCAGCGAGACAGGGATCCACTATGGCTACACCTTC. Translated: CATSETGIHYGYTF.

The chain links TRBV28 to TRBJ1-6, with D hard to call. Germline CDR1 and CDR2: MDHEN and SYDVKM. Trimming cost V 4 bases and J 0 bases, with 16 bases left between them. This CDR3 contains 18 residues. The CDR3 nucleotides read TGTGCCAGCAGTTCCCCCCGGAGCGGGAGCTCCTATAATTCACCCCTCCACTTT. This gives the protein CASSSPRSGSSYNSPLHF. The full variable domain, its missing parts supplied by reference TRBV28 and TRBJ1-6, is DVKVTQSSRYLVKRTGEKVFLECVQDMDHENMFWYRQDPGLGLRLIYFSYDVKMKEKGDIPEGYSVSREKKERFSLILESASTNQTSMYLCASSSPRSGSSYNSPLHFGNGTRLTVT.

The rearrangement joins TRBV5-1 to TRBJ2-7; TRBD1 matches 8 bases. This CDR3 has 14 residues. Losses at the gene ends were 2 bases for V and 4 bases for J; bases not matched to a gene: 5. Per the germline V gene, CDR1 is SGHRS and CDR2 is YFSETQ. CDR3 nucleotide sequence: TGCGCCAGCAGCTTTCGACAGGGGAGGTACGAGCAGTACTTC. Translated, it gives CASSFRQGRYEQYF.

The chain couples TRBV5-4 to TRBJ2-3; D perhaps matches TRBD2 (7 bases). This CDR3 is built from 17 residues. The germline V and J ends were trimmed by 3 bases and 0 bases, with 17 bases remaining between them. Germline values: CDR1 SGHNT, CDR2 YYREEE (reference sequence). CDR3 in DNA: TGTGCCAGCAGCTCTCCGGGGGGCGGGGCTAGCACAGATACGCAGTATTTT. Protein product: CASSSPGGGASTDTQYF.

V is TRBV30 and J is TRBJ1-3; the D is unclear. The V gene's germline CDR1 is GTSNPN and CDR2 SVGIG (reference sequence). V dropped 0 bases and J dropped 2 bases, with 5 bases sitting between them. The CDR3 runs 13 residues. CDR3 sequence: CAWSVHPGNTIYF. The CDR3 region has the DNA TGTGCCTGGAGTGTCCATCCTGGAAACACCATATATTTT.

The V call is TRBV27, the J call TRBJ2-4, with a tentative D call TRBD1 (5 bases). The CDR3 is 13 residues long. Trimming removed 6 bases from V and 7 bases from J, with 13 bases in between. Germline V gives CDR1 MNHEY, CDR2 SMNVEV (reference sequence). This chain's CDR3 is CASRPDKGNIQYF. CDR3 DNA sequence: TGTGCCAGCAGACCGGACAAAGGGAACATTCAGTACTTC.

This chain links TRBV29-1 with TRBJ1-3, with a tentative D call TRBD1 (5 bases). V gave up 7 bases and J gave up 1 base, with 8 bases separating them. Germline V gene lookup returns CDR1 SQVTM and CDR2 ANQGSEA. The CDR3 has 12 residues. The CDR3 loop reads CSAQGSGNTIYF. CDR3 bases: TGCAGCGCTCAGGGTTCTGGAAACACCATATATTTT.

The chain is built from TRBV28 and TRBJ1-1; no definite D call. The CDR3 totals 14 residues. Germline CDR1 and CDR2: MDHEN and SYDVKM. The ends were cut back, 5 bases at V and 3 bases at J, with 13 bases in the middle. In nucleotides, the CDR3 is TGTGCCAGCAGTGTTGAGGCGGGGTACACTGAAGCTTTCTTT. This codes for CASSVEAGYTEAFF.

V usage is TRBV29-1 and J usage is TRBJ2-2; TRBD1 matches at 9 bases. V lost 4 bases, J lost 5 bases, and 2 bases stayed unmatched. This CDR3 is 13 amino acids long. Germline loops: CDR1 SQVTM, CDR2 ANQGSEA. The CDR3 reads CSVGTGVTGELFF. Here the CDR3 DNA reads TGCAGCGTTGGGACAGGGGTAACCGGGGAGCTGTTTTTT.

A note on this clone: At the DNA level, this CDR3 is encoded by other sequences in the same sample as well. The chain couples TRBV18 to TRBJ2-7, with a weak D call TRBD1 (5 bases). The V gene lost 0 bases and the J gene lost 1 base, with 7 bases spanning the gap. This CDR3 has 14 residues. Germline lookup yields CDR1 KGHSH and CDR2 LQKENI. The CDR3 here is CASSPPTVSYEQYF. CDR3 sequence (DNA): TGTGCCAGCTCACCACCGACAGTTTCCTACGAGCAGTACTTC.

The CDR3 nucleotides are TGCGCCAGCAGCTTGGATAGCGGGCAAGAGACCCAGTACTTC. Its translation: CASSLDSGQETQYF. The chain employs TRBV5-1 and TRBJ2-5; the match to TRBD2 covers 7 bases. Looked up from germline, CDR1 is SGHRS and CDR2 is YFSETQ. V shed 0 bases and J 2 bases; nucleotides not matched to a gene: 1. This CDR3 region has 14 residues.

V usage is TRBV6-5 and J usage is TRBJ1-6; the D gene is possibly TRBD1 (6 bases). CDR1 is MNHEY and CDR2 is SVGAGI in the germline V gene. The CDR3 totals 15 residues. V lost 6 bases, J lost 7 bases, and 16 bases lay in between. CDR3 region: CASSPPGGANSPLHF. DNA of the CDR3: TGTGCCAGCAGCCCACCTGGGGGGGCCAATTCACCCCTCCACTTT.